This T cell receptor beta chain was sequenced during a study of blood T cells in healthy people across ages (dated by TCRdb to about 2015). In the study overall: In model experiments, template switching captured about one uniquely barcoded TCR beta cDNA molecule for every two T cells. The study analyzed two additional independent replicas of 1 million unique cDNA reads from the same blood draw for two donors, one aged 18 to 30 and one aged 80 or older. The study measured age-related changes in TCR beta repertoire diversity using deep sequencing normalized with unique cDNA molecular identifiers. Donors of different ages were randomly distributed across sequencing lanes to avoid experimental bias. Four age groups were formed from the donors: young (average 16 years), middle-aged (approximately 39), aged (around 68) and long-lived (82).

The paper's findings and limits, for the study overall: Since profiling was done on bulk unsorted PBMCs, naive and antigen-experienced compartments could not be conclusively compared. Donor CMV infection status was unknown, potentially confounding age-related changes in expanded clonotypes. Compared with the aged group, more naive CD4+ T cells, fewer expanded clones and increased TCR diversity were shown by the long-lived group, suggesting age selection. Estimates of total diversity based on one million sequenced T cells were considered lower bounds and underestimates. As age increased, observed TCR beta diversity per million T cells dropped in a roughly linear way, and a significant reduction was already evident by age about 40. Observed TCR beta diversity correlated strongly with the percentage of naive T cells measured by flow cytometry.

The CDR3 holds 15 amino acids from the cysteine to the phenylalanine. Only the CDR3 DNA is retained, 45 bases long and in frame from the first base. V is pruned by 6 bases and J by 1 base, leaving 5 bases of the junction without a gene match. This clonotype was detected a few times. Its antigen target is currently unknown. No qualities accompany the bases; no much larger clone lies one base away. The donors were 40 or so Caucasian individuals from Russia, aged roughly 6 to 100 years, who were systemically healthy. Ten milliliters of peripheral blood were drawn from each donor into EDTA-treated Vacutainer tubes. Ficoll-Paque density-gradient centrifugation was used to isolate PBMCs, with at least 7 million per sample. Total RNA was extracted from PBMCs with Trizol reagent, with at least 5.5 micrograms obtained per sample. For every donor, an aliquot of PBMCs went through flow cytometry to measure the percentages of naive CD45RAhigh/CD27high T cells.

The library was made by 5' RACE. The sample was run on an Illumina HiSeq 2500. The second PCR ran for roughly 6 to 11 cycles and used a J-beta primer mix along with a sample-barcoded 5' primer. Each TCR beta cDNA molecule received a unique molecular identifier from a template-switch 5' adaptor carrying 12 random nucleotides. Each sample yielded at least 2.5 million CDR3-containing paired-end reads. First-strand cDNA was synthesized from all RNA with the Mint cDNA synthesis kit, primed by a TRBC-specific oligonucleotide. Following uracil-DNA glycosylase treatment, all cDNA underwent a first 18-cycle PCR with the universal primers M1SS and BC2_uni_R. On the study's bioinformatics: Normalization of each sample was performed by random selection of 1 million high-quality reads, each carrying a distinct molecular identifier. Instead of being binned into consensus sequences, reads that shared molecular identifiers were thrown out. MiTCR, run with a Q25 quality threshold and the strictest error-elimination algorithm, handled CDR3 identification, clonotype clustering and error correction. A nonparametric unseen species model with Euler transformation was used to estimate a lower bound on total TCR beta diversity. TCRdb redid the processing of the public reads, applying fastp at Q25 and MiXCR, and retained in-frame beta chains. All rows with the same CDR3 protein become a single entry with the most common DNA and genes. TCRdb, not the original authors, processed these V and J calls. A total of fewer than 900,000 distinct CDR3 sequences appear in this sample, 35% to 40% of them only once. Clones ranked in the top ten supply over 10% of the sample.

The receptor chain draws on TRBV12-3 or TRBV12-4 and TRBJ1-3; a stretch of 8 junction bases matches TRBD1. Sequenced material: blood. This clonotype was obtained from a man younger than 30 in good health. The nucleotides read TGTGCCAGCAGGGACAGGGTAGAATCTGGAAACACCATATATTTT. This yields the protein CASRDRVESGNTIYF.